This TCR beta chain was documented in a study of CD8+ T cells in alopecia areata listed by TCRdb under 2018. Study-wide context: The treated patients took part in an open-label pilot trial in which moderate-to-severe alopecia areata was treated with oral tofacitinib at 5 to 10 mg twice daily. High-throughput TCRbeta sequencing was used to examine T cell clonal expansion in alopecia areata in both the C3H/HeJ mouse model and human patients. Scalp tissue and sorted CD4+ and CD8+ peripheral blood T cells from patchy and totalis/universalis alopecia areata patients and from healthy controls were covered by human TCRbeta sequencing. Clonality in the scalp was compared among normal scalp (n=4), patchy alopecia areata scalp (n=8), and alopecia totalis/universalis scalp (n=8). Patients stayed on tofacitinib for 6 to 18 months and then had 6 months of follow-up off drug so that delayed response and recurrence could be assessed. Amplification of TCRbeta CDR3 regions was done by immunoSEQ multiplex PCR using 35 Vbeta forward primers and 13 Jbeta reverse primers. RNA came from the PAXgene miRNA kit for fixed scalp, the miRNeasy kit for PBMCs, and the RNeasy kit for mouse skin. Biopsies were taken from tofacitinib-treated patients at baseline and at 4 and 24 weeks of treatment, and a later scalp biopsy was taken in several of the tofacitinib-treated patients. What the research found in general, with its limitations: Lesional scalp, especially in alopecia totalis/universalis, showed higher clonality and more expanded CD8+ clones than normal scalp, suggesting antigenic drive. Scalp TCR repertoire analysis is complicated because resident alphabeta T cells in normal human skin are also sequenced, whereas mouse skin is dominated by gammadelta T cells. Shared TCR sequences between patients were less evident than in mice, which may be partly attributable to HLA diversity in the patient population.

Receptor libraries were prepared by the immunoSEQ multiplex PCR assay. For TCR sequencing, RNA was extracted from every sample and reverse transcribed into cDNA to serve as template. First-strand cDNA was synthesized using SuperScript III with a 2:1 mix of oligo-dT and random hexamers. A synthetic immune receptor repertoire was used to assess amplification bias, and residual bias was removed computationally. For the original study's pipeline: Raw reads were preprocessed to remove errors, and CDR3 was defined by IMGT conventions from the conserved cysteine to phenylalanine. To get clonality, Shannon entropy was normalized by log2 of the number of productive unique TCRs and the result was subtracted from 1. Whether each scalp clone was CD4 or CD8 was inferred by checking scalp TCRbeta sequences against the CD4 and CD8 repertoires from sorted blood. The source is immuneACCESS, and TCRdb retained only in-frame sequences with V and J called. Part of the clones is not carried over; for the studies checked, unresolved V genes explain less than half of this, and the remainder is unexplained. V, J and clone size derive from that table, while D and trimming were established from the DNA sequence. The sample table contains roughly 150,000 clones; only one count was recorded for 58% of them. Of the sample, roughly 6.7% is held by the ten largest clones.

The sample's time point label is to be understood as: baseline before oral tofacitinib. Lesional scalp punch biopsies and peripheral blood were obtained from alopecia areata patients. PBMCs were separated by density centrifugation and stained for CD3, CD4 and CD8, after which CD4+ and CD8+ T cells were sorted on a FACSAria. Worth noting for this clone: Its antigen is currently not known. Nothing much larger sits one base from this clone, and base qualities are not available.

The input for sequencing was CD4+ T cells sorted from blood, taken at week 0. The sequence derives from a human donor with alopecia areata.

The CDR3 is CASSILTMSNQPQHF. The DNA reads as follows: TGTGCCAGTAGTATACTCACAATGAGCAATCAGCCCCAGCATTTT. The chain is assembled from TRBV19 and TRBJ1-5, with no confident D gene call. From its cysteine to its phenylalanine, the CDR3 spans 15 amino acids. Here the CDR3 DNA is all that survives: 45 bases in frame from base 1. A distance of 9 bases separates the germline ends of V and J, which lose 2 bases and 1 base respectively. Via the germline V gene (reference sequence), CDR1 is LNHDA and CDR2 SQIVND.